The following is a T cell receptor beta chain sequence with its context. The record originates from a study of shared clonotypes between healthy human individuals. Study in general: Per donor, three plates held CD4 naive cells, three held CD4 memory, two held CD8 naive and one held CD8 memory.

The repertoire was sequenced with immunoSEQ multiplex PCR; TCRdb's copy has only in-frame clones and lacks some. The table lists fewer than 2.5 million clones, approximately 93% of them singletons. The germline V and J ends were trimmed by 1 base and 9 bases, with 14 bases remaining between them. This CDR3 is built from 14 residues. The germline V gene has CDR1 SGHTS and CDR2 YDEGEE. The sequence was collected from a man between 18 and 29 years old in good health. Some clones in this sample may be carry-over from other donors' samples. The chain combines TRBV5-8 with TRBJ2-1; D remains ambiguous. The sample taken for sequencing was naive CD4+ T cells from PBMCs. Subset noted: CD45RA+ positively selected. Written as DNA, the CDR3 is TGTGCCAGCAGCTTGTTTGGGTTATATGGTGAGCAGTTCTTC. Translation gives CASSLFGLYGEQFF.